Here is one T cell receptor beta chain with its context. The CDR3 has 16 amino acids. With V trimmed by 7 bases and J by 7 bases, 11 bases remained unmatched. Germline CDR1 reads MDHEN; CDR2 reads SYDVKM. These data come from a study of shared clonotypes between healthy human individuals. Overall study: Donor ages ranged 18 to 49 years: a couple of women, a few men. The study used three CD4 naive, three CD4 memory, two CD8 naive and one CD8 memory plate per donor.

This table comes from immunoSEQ multiplex PCR, and its TCRdb copy is limited to in-frame clones, with some not included. The data show hundreds of thousands of clones, with about 96% seen just once and 0.057% held by the top ten. This sequence joins TRBV28 and TRBJ1-6; 9 nucleotides agree with TRBD1. The sample taken for sequencing was naive CD4+ T cells sorted from blood. The subset: CD45RA+ positively selected. The receptor comes from a woman aged 25-40 years in good health. This CDR3 is CASTTHDRGGNSPLHF. The CDR3 nucleotides are TGTGCCAGCACCACCCATGACAGGGGGGGAAATTCACCCCTCCACTTT.